This TCR beta chain was profiled in a study of CD4 T cells in relation to SARS-CoV-2 and coronaviruses. With regard to this clone: Its antigen is not known.

CDR1 is LGHDT, CDR2 YNNKEL, per germline (reference sequence). The CDR3 has 14 residues. V shed 4 bases and J 3 bases; nucleotides not matched to a gene: 5. TCRdb keeps only in-frame clones here, not all; method: immunoSEQ multiplex PCR. The repertoire holds about 21,000 clones, with about 70% as singletons. CD4+ T cells from unexposed donors were obtained before the COVID-19 pandemic (2011-2018). Isolation of CD4+ T cells took place after about 9 days in culture. Cultures received half-medium IL-2 refreshes on days 3 and 7. V is TRBV3-1 (or the pseudogene TRBV3-2) and J is TRBJ2-5; TRBD2 agrees at 7 bases. The clonotype was recovered from a human donor in good health. Specimen: CD4+ T cells from PBMCs, cultured in vitro. The CDR3 sequence: CASSLREVKETQYF. The CDR3 nucleotides are TGTGCCAGCAGCCTCCGGGAGGTTAAAGAGACCCAGTACTTC.